This T cell receptor beta chain was profiled in a study of Graves' ophthalmopathy and Graves' hyperthyroidism. Study observations and caveats: Blood samples also showed most expanded thyroid clonotypes exceeding 0.001 frequency. The model flagged ophthalmopathy progression at about 71% sensitivity and around 77% specificity.

CDR3 length: 14 amino acids. V lost 6 bases, J lost 0 bases, and 9 bases lay in between. This clonotype showed up many times. Its antigen is not identified. Amplifying from RNA transcripts, the study obtained TCR beta CDR3 regions. HTBI primers were used in a first-round RT-PCR, which preceded a second-round multiplex PCR. One entry per CDR3 protein results from TCRdb running MiXCR on the multiplex PCR reads. The table lists 600,000 to 650,000 distinct CDR3 sequences, approximately 22% of them singletons, with roughly 6.9% in the top ten. Excluded: other autoimmune disease, uncontrolled infection, pregnancy or lactation.

The gene calls are TRBV12-3 or TRBV12-4 and TRBJ1-3; D gene uncertain. Sequencing was performed on peripheral blood. This clonotype was sampled from a woman younger than 30 with stable Graves' hyperthyroidism. Some clones in this sample may be carry-over from other donors' samples. The chain's CDR3 is CASRVDLSGNTIYF. CDR3 in DNA: TGTGCCAGCAGGGTGGACCTCTCTGGAAACACCATATATTTT.